These 5 T cell receptor beta chains were all obtained from the same sample, sequenced in a study of blood T cell repertoires in COVID-19. Profiled with immunoSEQ multiplex PCR; TCRdb holds only in-frame clones, not every one. Of over 200,000 clones in the sample, roughly 86% are singletons; the top ten hold about 9.8%. The sample was peripheral blood. The receptor source for this set is a man aged 35-49 years who had recovered from COVID-19.

The chain carries TRBV18 and TRBJ2-2; D gene ambiguous. The CDR3 consists of 15 residues. V lost 5 bases, J lost 6 bases, and 16 bases lay in between. Germline CDR1 KGHSH, CDR2 LQKENI. The CDR3 loop is CASSGKQTGSGELFF. The CDR3 bases are TGTGCCAGCTCAGGAAAACAAACCGGGTCCGGGGAGCTGTTTTTT.

This clone occurred a few times. The chain links TRBV27 to TRBJ2-2, with TRBD2 matching 7 bases. Germline V lookup: CDR1 MNHEY, CDR2 SMNVEV (reference sequence). V gave up 7 bases and J gave up 4 bases; unmatched junction bases: 6. This CDR3 has 14 amino acids. The CDR3 bases are TGTGCCAGCATGAGCGGGGTGAGCACCGGGGAGCTGTTTTTT. It is translated as CASMSGVSTGELFF.

This clone was picked up one time. The V gene is TRBV19, the J gene TRBJ1-1; TRBD1 matches at 8 bases. Germline CDR1 and CDR2: LNHDA and SQIVND (reference sequence). The CDR3 totals 12 residues. The V and J ends lost 5 bases and 13 bases, in that order; junction bases with no gene match: 9. The CDR3: CASSVLDRGSFF. The CDR3 coding sequence is TGTGCCAGTAGTGTCCTCGACAGGGGCAGTTTCTTT. The variable domain in full, with the rest retrieved from reference TRBV19 and TRBJ1-1, is DGGITQSPKYLFRKEGQNVTLSCEQNLNHDAMYWYRQDPGQGLRLIYYSQIVNDFQKGDIAEGYSVSREKKESFPLTVTSAQKNPTAFYLCASSVLDRGSFFGQGTRLTVV.

This chain connects TRBV30 to TRBJ1-2; TRBD1 is a possible D gene (5 bases). The V gene's germline CDR1 is GTSNPN and CDR2 SVGIG (reference sequence). Trimming shortened V by 2 bases and J by 7 bases, and 11 bases separated the two germline ends. This CDR3 contains 12 residues. The CDR3 coding sequence is TGTGCCTGGAGTTCTCGGGACTCTGGCTACACCTTC. Translated: CAWSSRDSGYTF.

The CDR3 sequence: CASSSTGYTEAFF. CDR3 DNA sequence: TGTGCCAGTTCGAGTACAGGGTACACTGAAGCTTTCTTT. The chain uses TRBV19 and TRBJ1-1, with D perhaps matching TRBD1 (6 bases). The CDR3 has 13 amino acids. Germline values: CDR1 LNHDA, CDR2 SQIVND (reference sequence). Trimming took off 8 bases at V and 3 bases at J, with 13 bases between the two ends. Variable domain in full (rest from reference TRBV19 and TRBJ1-1): DGGITQSPKYLFRKEGQNVTLSCEQNLNHDAMYWYRQDPGQGLRLIYYSQIVNDFQKGDIAEGYSVSREKKESFPLTVTSAQKNPTAFYLCASSSTGYTEAFFGQGTRLTVV.